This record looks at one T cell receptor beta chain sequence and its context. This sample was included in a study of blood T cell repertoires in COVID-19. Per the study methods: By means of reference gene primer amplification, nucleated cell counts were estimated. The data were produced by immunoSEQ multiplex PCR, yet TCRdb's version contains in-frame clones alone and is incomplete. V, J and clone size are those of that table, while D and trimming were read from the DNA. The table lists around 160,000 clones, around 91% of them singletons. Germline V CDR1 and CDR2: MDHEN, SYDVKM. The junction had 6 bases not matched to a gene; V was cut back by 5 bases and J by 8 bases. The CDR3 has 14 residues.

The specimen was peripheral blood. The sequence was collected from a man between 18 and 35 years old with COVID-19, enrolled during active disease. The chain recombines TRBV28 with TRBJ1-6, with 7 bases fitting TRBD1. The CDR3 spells CASSPGTEYSPLHF. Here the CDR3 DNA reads TGTGCCAGCAGTCCCGGGACAGAGTATTCACCCCTCCACTTT.